This TCR beta chain was found in a study of CD8 T cells in Susac syndrome. Germline V gene lookup returns CDR1 DFQATT and CDR2 SNEGSKA (reference sequence). This CDR3 spans 11 amino acids. The germline V and J ends were trimmed by 4 bases and 6 bases, with 7 bases remaining between them. The RNA, roughly 0.45 to 1 ug, was put through reverse transcription using random hexamers. Amplification of the TCR beta CDR3 was carried out by immunoSEQ multiplex PCR, which spanned a total of 54 Vbeta and 13 Jbeta segments. MiXCR, run by TCRdb on the immunoSEQ multiplex PCR reads, gives a single entry per CDR3 protein. The sample records roughly 200,000 distinct CDR3 sequences, about 95% being singletons.

The clonotype comes from a human donor with multiple sclerosis. Input material: CD4+ T cells from PBMCs. The chain recombines TRBV20-1 with TRBJ2-1; D is undetermined. CDR3 nucleotide sequence: TGCAGTGCTAACCCCATCAATGAGCAGTTCTTC. Translated, it gives CSANPINEQFF.